This T cell receptor (beta chain) stems from a study of long-term antiretroviral therapy in people with HIV (dated by TCRdb to between 2021 and 2024). Looking at the study overall: The earliest samples were collected about a decade before the 2015 WHO recommendation for immediate ART, when ART was typically delayed until CD4 counts fell. A retrospective serial study tested whether ART initiation and durable HIV suppression were associated with changes in peripheral blood TRB repertoire composition and diversity. From some 27 adults with confirmed HIV infection, the cohort provided over 150 cryopreserved PBMC samples, gathered serially across a mean of approximately six years (range 1-12). Among the approximately 27 participants with HIV, eleven to twelve were female. No cross-contamination during QIAcube processing was shown when test extractions of a monoclonal T-cell line were performed alongside around 30 polyclonal samples. The full study reports these points: The repertoire was dominated across all time points by expanded TRB clones identified before ART initiation, although this dominance was seen to fluctuate and to decrease in many PLHIV after ART. Owing to limited PBMC availability, only the TCR beta chain was sequenced, without alpha chain pairing. CDR3 length ranges in HIV repertoires were narrower than in controls, and network structure suggested an antigen-experienced repertoire with only a slight naive shift after ART. The samples span the years 2004 to 2017, and the ART regimens used at that time may not be as effective as current regimens. Starting ART was linked to a significant rise in TRB diversity, yet even after long-term ART the diversity remained significantly lower than in transplant donor controls. No data were available on ART adherence, viral resistance or therapy changes, limiting inferences about post-ART repertoire changes. Unsorted PBMC were profiled instead of sorted CD4+ and CD8+ T cells because pre-ART samples had limited cell numbers.

On this clone itself: This clone's antigen is unknown. Qualities for individual bases were not recorded, and no much larger clone is one base off.

Inclusion was restricted to participants for whom at least one PBMC sample before ART initiation and at least two post-ART samples were available. Treatment was received in the United States of America by all participants with HIV. Before DNA extraction, cryopreserved samples of 1-10 million PBMC were thawed and washed. At the time of the earliest PBMC sample, participants with HIV were aged between about 20 and 60 years. PBMC samples were contributed by each participant from 1-4 timepoints before ART initiation and 2-8 timepoints after ART initiation, with a median of 7 samples. For every participant, serial HIV viral load, CD4+ T-cell count, ART history and demographic data were obtained. Genomic DNA was extracted from unsorted PBMC with a Qiagen kit on a QIAcube, with processing performed in batches of 12 samples. V is shortened by 0 bases, J by 1 base, and the region joining them spans 7 bases. Taken from the germline V gene (reference sequence), the CDR1 and CDR2 loops are LNHNV and YYDKDF. The CDR3 spans 15 residues, from the cysteine through the phenylalanine. The read is trimmed to its CDR3 DNA, 45 bases read in frame from base 1.

The immunoSEQ hsTCRB v3.0 assay was used at survey level resolution to sequence the TRB variable region. The targeted TRB sequencing depth was about 35,000-55,000 T-cell genomes per sample. TRB libraries were pooled and sequenced on an Illumina MiSeq using a v3 150-cycle kit. Concerning the study's data processing: Repertoire analysis was performed in R inside a reproducible Nextflow workflow that covered QC, data transformation and analysis. LymphoSeq2, an R package for AIRR-Seq data exploration, was used to implement custom analyses. A handful of samples yielding fewer than 5000 total TRB sequences were excluded, leaving more than 150 analyzed HIV repertoires. Of the roughly 180 retained HIV repertoires, almost 60 were collected before and approximately 130 after ART initiation. Repertoires were downsampled to 5000 TRB nucleotide sequences, and summary statistics were averaged over 100 downsampling iterations. Only TRB sequences with CDR3 regions of at least seven amino acids were retained for analysis. Two measures captured diversity: a Shannon entropy-derived clonality score and the Gini coefficient. In repertoire networks, the top 5000 CDR3 amino acid sequences were linked whenever an edit distance of one separated two sequences. GLIPH2 predicted antigen specificity groups and MHC restriction for TRB CDR3 amino acid sequences. Known CMV, EBV, HIV or tissue antigen associations were flagged by matching CDR3 amino acid sequences against VDJdb and McPAS-TCR. Pre-ART, post-ART and control groups were compared with Wilcoxon signed-rank tests and Holm-Bonferroni correction. Here the immuneACCESS table is served through TCRdb, limited to in-frame sequences with V and J called. Missing clones are a known gap in these copies; in checked studies unresolved V genes cover under half, and the rest lacks a known reason. The DNA gave D and trimming, while V, J and clone size come from that table. The sample data list some 28,000 clones, and more than 90% of these were observed just once. Together, the top ten hold 8% of the sample.

This receptor was taken from a man aged 25-40 years with HIV. Specimen: unsorted PBMCs, collected roughly 6.3 years after starting antiretroviral therapy. The chain couples TRBV15 to TRBJ1-5; the D segment cannot be called with confidence. CDR3 region: CATSRDLQSNQPQHF. The DNA sequence is TGTGCCACCAGCAGAGATTTACAGAGCAATCAGCCCCAGCATTTT. Here the CDR3 is joined to the reference TRBV15 and TRBJ1-5 genes, and the full variable domain is: DAMVIQNPRYQVTQFGKPVTLSCSQTLNHNVMYWYQQKSSQAPKLLFHYYDKDFNNEADTPDNFQSRRPNTSFCFLDIRSPGLGDTAMYLCATSRDLQSNQPQHFGDGTRLSIL.